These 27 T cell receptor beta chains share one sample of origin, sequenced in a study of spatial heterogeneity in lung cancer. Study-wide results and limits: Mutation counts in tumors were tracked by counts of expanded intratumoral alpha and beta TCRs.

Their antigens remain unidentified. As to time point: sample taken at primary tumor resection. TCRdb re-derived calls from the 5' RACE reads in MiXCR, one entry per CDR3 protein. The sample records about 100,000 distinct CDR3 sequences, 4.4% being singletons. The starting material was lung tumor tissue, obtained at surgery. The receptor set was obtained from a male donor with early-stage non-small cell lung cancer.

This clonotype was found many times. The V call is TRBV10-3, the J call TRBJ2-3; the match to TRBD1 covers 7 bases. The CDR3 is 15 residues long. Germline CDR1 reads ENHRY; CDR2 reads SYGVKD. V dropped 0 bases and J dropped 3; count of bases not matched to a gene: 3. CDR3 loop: CAISESGTETDTQYF. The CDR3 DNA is TGTGCCATCAGTGAGTCTGGGACAGAGACAGATACGCAGTATTTT.

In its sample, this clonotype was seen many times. CDR3: CASSLQGGTNTEAFF. CDR3 nucleotides: TGCGCCAGCAGCTTGCAAGGGGGTACGAACACTGAAGCTTTCTTT. The J gene is TRBJ1-1, the V gene TRBV5-1; D is possibly TRBD1 (6 bases). The CDR3 length is 15 residues. V lost 1 base to trimming and J lost 1 base, with 11 bases between them. Germline-derived CDR1 and CDR2 are SGHRS and YFSETQ.

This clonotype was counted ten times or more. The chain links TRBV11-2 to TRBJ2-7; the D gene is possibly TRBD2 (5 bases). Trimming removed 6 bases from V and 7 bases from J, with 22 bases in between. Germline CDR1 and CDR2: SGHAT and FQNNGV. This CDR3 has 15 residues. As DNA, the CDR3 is TGTGCCAGCAGTTACCTCAAAACCGAAGGAGGAGAGCAGTACTTC. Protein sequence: CASSYLKTEGGEQYF.

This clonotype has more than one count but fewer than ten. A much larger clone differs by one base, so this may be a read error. DNA for the CDR3: TGTGCCAGCAGCTTAGTTGTCAGGGAAGAGACCCAGTACTTC. The encoded protein is CASSLVVREETQYF. The chain has TRBV7-9 and TRBJ2-5, with TRBD1 as a possible D gene (5 bases). Trimming took 1 base from V and 3 from J, leaving 9 bases between them. This CDR3 comprises 14 residues. Germline loops: CDR1 SEHNR, CDR2 FQNEAQ (reference sequence). The full variable domain, its missing parts supplied by reference TRBV7-9 and TRBJ2-5, is DTGVSQNPRHKITKRGQNVTFRCDPISEHNRLYWYRQTLGQGPEFLTYFQNEAQLEKSRLLSDRFSAERPKGSFSTLEIQRTEQGDSAMYLCASSLVVREETQYFGPGTRLLVL.

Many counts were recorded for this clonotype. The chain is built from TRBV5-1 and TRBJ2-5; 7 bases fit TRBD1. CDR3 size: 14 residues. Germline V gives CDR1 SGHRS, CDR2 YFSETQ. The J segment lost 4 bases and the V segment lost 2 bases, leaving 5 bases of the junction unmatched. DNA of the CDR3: TGCGCCAGCAGCTTTGAGGGGGCGGGAGAGACCCAGTACTTC. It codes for CASSFEGAGETQYF.

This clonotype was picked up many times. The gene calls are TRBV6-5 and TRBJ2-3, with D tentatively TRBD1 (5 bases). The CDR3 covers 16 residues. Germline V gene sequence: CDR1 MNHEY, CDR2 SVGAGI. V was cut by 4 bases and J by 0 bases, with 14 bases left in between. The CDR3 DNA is TGTGCCAGCAGTTCTCAATGGACACCTAGCACAGATACGCAGTATTTT. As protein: CASSSQWTPSTDTQYF.

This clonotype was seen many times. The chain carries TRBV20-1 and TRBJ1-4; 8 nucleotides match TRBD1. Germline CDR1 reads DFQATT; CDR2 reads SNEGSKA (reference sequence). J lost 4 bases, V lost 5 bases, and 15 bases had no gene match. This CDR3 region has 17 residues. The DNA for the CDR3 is TGCAGTGCTCCGAAACAGACGGACAGGGAGGTTAATGAAAAACTGTTTTTT. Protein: CSAPKQTDREVNEKLFF.

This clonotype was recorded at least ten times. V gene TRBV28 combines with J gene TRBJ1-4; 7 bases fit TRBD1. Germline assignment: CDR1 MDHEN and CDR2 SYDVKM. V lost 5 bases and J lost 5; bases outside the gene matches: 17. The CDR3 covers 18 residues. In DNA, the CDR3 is TGTGCCAGCAGTCCCAGGGACAGCGCAGCCCGCCTGAATGAAAAACTGTTTTTT. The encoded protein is CASSPRDSAARLNEKLFF.

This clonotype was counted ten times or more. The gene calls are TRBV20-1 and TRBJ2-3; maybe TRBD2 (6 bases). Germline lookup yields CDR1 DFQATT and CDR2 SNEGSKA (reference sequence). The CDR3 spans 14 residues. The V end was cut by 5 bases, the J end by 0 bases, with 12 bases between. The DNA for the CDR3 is TGCAGTGCTCATAGCGGTCCTAGCACAGATACGCAGTATTTT. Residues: CSAHSGPSTDTQYF.

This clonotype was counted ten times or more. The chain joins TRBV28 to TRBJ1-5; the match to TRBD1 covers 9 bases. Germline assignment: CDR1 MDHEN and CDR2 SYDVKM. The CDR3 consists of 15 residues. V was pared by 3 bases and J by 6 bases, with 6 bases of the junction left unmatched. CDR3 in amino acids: CASSFRDRVRQPQHF. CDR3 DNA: TGTGCCAGCAGTTTCCGGGACAGGGTTCGTCAGCCCCAGCATTTT.

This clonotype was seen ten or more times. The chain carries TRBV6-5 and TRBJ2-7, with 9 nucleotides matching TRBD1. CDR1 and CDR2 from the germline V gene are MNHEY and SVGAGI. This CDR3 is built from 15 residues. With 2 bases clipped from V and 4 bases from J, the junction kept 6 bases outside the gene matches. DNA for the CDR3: TGTGCCAGCAGTTACACCGGGACAGGGTTGTACGAGCAGTACTTC. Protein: CASSYTGTGLYEQYF.

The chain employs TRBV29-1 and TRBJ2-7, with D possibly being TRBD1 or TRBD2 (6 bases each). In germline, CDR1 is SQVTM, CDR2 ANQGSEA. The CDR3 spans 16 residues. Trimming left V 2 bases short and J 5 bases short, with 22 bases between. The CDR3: CSVETGAGILGNEQYF. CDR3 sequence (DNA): TGCAGCGTTGAAACGGGGGCGGGGATCCTTGGGAACGAGCAGTACTTC.

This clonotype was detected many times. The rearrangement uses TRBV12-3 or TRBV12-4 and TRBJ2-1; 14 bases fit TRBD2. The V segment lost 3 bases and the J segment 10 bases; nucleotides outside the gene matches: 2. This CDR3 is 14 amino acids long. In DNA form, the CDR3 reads TGTGCCAGCAGTTTGACTAGCGGGAGGGTCGAGCAGTTCTTC. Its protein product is CASSLTSGRVEQFF.

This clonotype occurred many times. The CDR3 is CASSGTGGQPQHF. CDR3 nucleotides: TGTGCCAGCAGCGGGACAGGGGGTCAGCCCCAGCATTTT. V gene TRBV2 combines with J gene TRBJ1-5; 11 bases are a match to TRBD1. The junction had 1 base not matched to a gene; V was cut back by 6 bases and J by 6 bases. This CDR3 comprises 13 residues. Germline V gene lookup returns CDR1 SNHLY and CDR2 FYNNEI.

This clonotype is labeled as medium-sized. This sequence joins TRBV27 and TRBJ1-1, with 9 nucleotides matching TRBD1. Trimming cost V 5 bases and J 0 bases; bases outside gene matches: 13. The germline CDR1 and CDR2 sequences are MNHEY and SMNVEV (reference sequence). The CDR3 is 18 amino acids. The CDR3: CASSRKPGQGFMNTEAFF. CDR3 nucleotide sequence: TGTGCCAGCAGTAGAAAACCGGGACAGGGTTTTATGAACACTGAAGCTTTCTTT.

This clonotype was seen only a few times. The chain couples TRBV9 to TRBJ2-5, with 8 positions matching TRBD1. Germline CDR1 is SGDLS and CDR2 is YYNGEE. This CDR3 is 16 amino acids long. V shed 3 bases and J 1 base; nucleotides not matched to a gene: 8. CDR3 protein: CASSGRAGGSQETQYF. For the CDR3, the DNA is TGTGCCAGCAGCGGAAGGGCAGGGGGCTCCCAAGAGACCCAGTACTTC.

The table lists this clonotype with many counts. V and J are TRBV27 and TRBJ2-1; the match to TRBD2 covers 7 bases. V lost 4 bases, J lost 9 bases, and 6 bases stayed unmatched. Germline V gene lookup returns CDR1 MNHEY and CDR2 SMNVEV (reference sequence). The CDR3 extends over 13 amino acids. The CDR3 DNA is TGTGCCAGCAGTTGGGGCCCGGGAGGTGAGCAGTTCTTC. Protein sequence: CASSWGPGGEQFF.

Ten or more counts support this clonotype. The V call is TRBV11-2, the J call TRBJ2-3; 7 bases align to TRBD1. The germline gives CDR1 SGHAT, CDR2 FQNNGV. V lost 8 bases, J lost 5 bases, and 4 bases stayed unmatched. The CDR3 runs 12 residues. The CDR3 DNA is TGTGCCAGCCTAACAGGGGTAGATACGCAGTATTTT. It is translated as CASLTGVDTQYF. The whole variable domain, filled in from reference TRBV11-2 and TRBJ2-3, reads EAGVAQSPRYKIIEKRQSVAFWCNPISGHATLYWYQQILGQGPKLLIQFQNNGVVDDSQLPKDRFSAERLKGVDSTLKIQPAKLEDSAVYLCASLTGVDTQYFGPGTRLTVL.

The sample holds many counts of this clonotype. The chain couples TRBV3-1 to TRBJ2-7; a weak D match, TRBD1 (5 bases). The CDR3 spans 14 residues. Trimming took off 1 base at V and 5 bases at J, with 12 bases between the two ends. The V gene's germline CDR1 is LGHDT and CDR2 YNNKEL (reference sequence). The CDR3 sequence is CASSQVPGKDEQYF. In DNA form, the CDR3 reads TGTGCCAGCAGCCAAGTGCCAGGGAAGGACGAGCAGTACTTC.

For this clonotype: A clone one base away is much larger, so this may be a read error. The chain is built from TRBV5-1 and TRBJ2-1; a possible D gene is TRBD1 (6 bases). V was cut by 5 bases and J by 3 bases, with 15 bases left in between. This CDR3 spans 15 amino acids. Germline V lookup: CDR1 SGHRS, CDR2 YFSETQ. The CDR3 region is CASRDLRGYYNEQFF. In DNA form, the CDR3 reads TGCGCCAGCAGGGACCTCAGGGGCTACTACAATGAGCAGTTCTTC.

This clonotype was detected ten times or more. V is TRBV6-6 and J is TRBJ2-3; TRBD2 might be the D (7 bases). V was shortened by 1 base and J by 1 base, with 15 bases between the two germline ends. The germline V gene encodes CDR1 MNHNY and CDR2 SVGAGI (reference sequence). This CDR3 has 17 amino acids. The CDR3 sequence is CASSYWGREFGTDTQYF. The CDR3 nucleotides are TGTGCCAGCAGTTACTGGGGGCGGGAGTTTGGCACAGATACGCAGTATTTT.

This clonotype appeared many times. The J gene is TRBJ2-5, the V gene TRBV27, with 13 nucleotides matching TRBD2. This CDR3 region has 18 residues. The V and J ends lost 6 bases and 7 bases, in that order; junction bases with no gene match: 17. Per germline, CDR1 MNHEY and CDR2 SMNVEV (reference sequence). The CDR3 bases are TGTGCCAGCAGACCTGGGACTAGCGGGACCCCGTCTAGGGGGACCCAGTACTTC. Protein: CASRPGTSGTPSRGTQYF.

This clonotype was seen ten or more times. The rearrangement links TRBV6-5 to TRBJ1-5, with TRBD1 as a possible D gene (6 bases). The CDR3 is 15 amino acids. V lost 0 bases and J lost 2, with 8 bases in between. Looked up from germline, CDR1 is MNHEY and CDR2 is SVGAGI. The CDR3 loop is CASSYSRQGNQPQHF. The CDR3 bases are TGTGCCAGCAGTTACTCGAGACAGGGCAATCAGCCCCAGCATTTT.

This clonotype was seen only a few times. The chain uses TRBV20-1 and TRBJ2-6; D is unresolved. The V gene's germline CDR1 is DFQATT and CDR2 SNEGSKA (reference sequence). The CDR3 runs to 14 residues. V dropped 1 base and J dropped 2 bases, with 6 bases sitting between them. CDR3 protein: CSARGSAGANVLTF. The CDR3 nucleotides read TGCAGTGCTAGAGGCTCAGCTGGGGCCAACGTCCTGACTTTC.

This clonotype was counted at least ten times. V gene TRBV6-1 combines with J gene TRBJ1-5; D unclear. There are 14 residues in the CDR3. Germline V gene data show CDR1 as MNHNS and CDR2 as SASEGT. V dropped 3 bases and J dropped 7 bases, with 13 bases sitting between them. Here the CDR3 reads CASSDGGLKQPQHF. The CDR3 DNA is TGTGCCAGCAGTGACGGAGGGCTCAAACAGCCCCAGCATTTT.

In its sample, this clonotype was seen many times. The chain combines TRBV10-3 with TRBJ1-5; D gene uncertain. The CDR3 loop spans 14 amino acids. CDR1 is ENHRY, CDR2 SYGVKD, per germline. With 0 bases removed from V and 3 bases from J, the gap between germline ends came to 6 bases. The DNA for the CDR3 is TGTGCCATCAGTGAGTCTCGGGTCAATCAGCCCCAGCATTTT. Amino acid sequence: CAISESRVNQPQHF.

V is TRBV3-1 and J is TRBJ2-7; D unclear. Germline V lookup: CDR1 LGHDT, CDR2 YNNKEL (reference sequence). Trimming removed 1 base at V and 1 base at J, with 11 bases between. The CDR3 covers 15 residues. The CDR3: CASSQAACLSYEQYF. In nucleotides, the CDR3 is TGTGCCAGCAGCCAAGCGGCGTGTCTTTCCTACGAGCAGTACTTC.